This T cell receptor (beta chain) emerged from a study of regulatory T cells in long-lasting Graves disease. The table lists this clonotype with many counts. Assembly of TCR beta libraries relied on iRepertoire HTBI primers together with Arm-PCR of CDR3 regions. TCRdb fed the multiplex PCR reads into MiXCR, producing one record per CDR3 protein. In the table there are about 440,000 distinct CDR3 sequences, approximately 15% of which are singletons. Time point defined: newly diagnosed GD, antithyroid drugs for less than 3 months. With RNA extracted from PBMCs as input, the TCR library was made. The sample was also reused in another study, on T cells in Graves' hyperthyroidism and ophthalmopathy.

The sequence came from a woman aged 25 to 39 with Graves disease. Sequencing used peripheral blood mononuclear cells (PBMCs), obtained at new diagnosis, from a patient treated with antithyroid drugs.

CDR3 sequence (DNA): TGTGCCAGCAGTGAAGCCCTCACTGAAGCTTTCTTT. This codes for CASSEALTEAFF. The J gene is TRBJ1-1, the V gene TRBV6-1; D gene ambiguous. The CDR3 sequence is 12 residues long. Germline V gives CDR1 MNHNS, CDR2 SASEGT. Trimming pared 0 bases from V and 4 bases from J, leaving 3 bases between.